The rows below give T cell receptor beta chains drawn from one sample of a study of PD-L1 blockade in urothelial cancer. Using immunoSEQ multiplex PCR, the repertoire was profiled, and TCRdb retains in-frame clones only, with some absent. Among roughly 51,000 clones listed, 70% to 80% were seen once. The sequences come from PBMCs, collected around atezolizumab (anti-PD-L1) treatment. The receptors shown here come from a man between 65 and 85 years old with urothelial cancer. Both conserved end residues are part of each CDR3. A D gene is named only where the DNA matches it firmly. For some rows the clone size is stated as once, few or many, or as a class when expanded; others skip it.

12	TRBV19	TRBJ1-4	-	few	CASSISLEKLFF
14	TRBV6-1	TRBJ2-3	TRBD2	-	CASSLGTSRDTQYF
15	TRBV30	TRBJ1-4	TRBD1	-	CAWSPPTGSTEKLFF
16	TRBV19	TRBJ2-5	TRBD2	few	CASSPGLAGGWETQYF
15	TRBV27	TRBJ2-7	TRBD1	-	CASSRGPGQGYEQYF
18	TRBV4-1	TRBJ1-5	-	many	CASSQEVPQGSRNQPQHF
13	TRBV6-5	TRBJ1-2	TRBD1	-	CASSLRQGYGYTF
14	TRBV5-1	TRBJ1-3	-	once	CASSLSGEGNTIYF
13	TRBV6-5	TRBJ1-2	TRBD1	-	CASHLRQGDGYTF
14	TRBV10-2	TRBJ2-1	-	-	CASQGSPSYNEQFF
17	TRBV19	TRBJ2-2	-	-	CASSMIGLPANTGELFF
16	TRBV6-5	TRBJ2-5	TRBD2	-	CASSYLTSGRSKTQYF
14	TRBV9	TRBJ1-1	-	-	CASSVSTVNTEAFF
14	TRBV2	TRBJ1-1	-	once	CASSDPGMVTEAFF
16	TRBV28	TRBJ1-2	TRBD1	-	CATSGQGATFNYGYTF
15	TRBV11-3	TRBJ2-5	-	few	CASSLGETGQETQYF
18	TRBV18	TRBJ1-4	-	few	CASSPSEAQGRINEKLFF
13	TRBV6-1	TRBJ2-7	-	-	CASTSTVTYEQYF
12	TRBV5-1	TRBJ1-1	TRBD1	-	CASSRDRKEAFF
13	TRBV7-6	TRBJ2-5	-	-	CASSLGVEETQYF
12	TRBV2	TRBJ2-7	-	-	CASSEAYYEQYF
13	TRBV5-1	TRBJ2-7	-	-	CASSPSLTYEQYF
18	TRBV21-1	TRBJ2-1	-	-	CASSRAFRLAGGKDEQFF
16	TRBV9	TRBJ2-1	TRBD1	-	CASSSMKAGQDNEQFF
13	TRBV28	TRBJ1-5	-	-	CASSQGYLRPQHF
16	TRBV7-9	TRBJ2-2	TRBD2	-	CASSPRTSGTTGELFF
13	TRBV2	TRBJ2-2	TRBD2	-	CASSEGGTGELFF
13	TRBV2	TRBJ1-3	-	few	CASSRGSGNTIYF
15	TRBV19	TRBJ1-4	-	-	CASSSGGRVPEKLFF
16	TRBV11-2	TRBJ2-1	TRBD2	-	CATTPLAGSSYNEQFF
17	TRBV15	TRBJ1-5	TRBD1	-	CATSRGGGDSGNQPQHF
12	TRBV10-3	TRBJ2-1	TRBD2	once	CAISEGLAEQFF
13	TRBV7-9	TRBJ2-7	TRBD2	-	CASSYSGSGEQYF
14	TRBV7-8	TRBJ1-1	-	-	CASSRRQKNTEAFF
15	TRBV4-1	TRBJ1-4	TRBD1	few	CASSQVGQGNEKLFF
13	TRBV25-1	TRBJ1-3	-	few	CASSEWTDNTIYF
14	TRBV6-1	TRBJ1-4	-	once	CASSEGLTGEKLFF
12	TRBV5-1	TRBJ2-2	-	once	CASSLNTGELFF
14	TRBV27	TRBJ1-5	TRBD1	-	CASSSYRGVEPQHF
12	TRBV15	TRBJ2-3	TRBD1	-	CATSTQQGARDF
13	TRBV6-6	TRBJ2-1	-	-	CASSRLRDNEQFF
15	TRBV5-1	TRBJ2-3	TRBD2	-	CASSYSGRAADTQYF
12	TRBV2	TRBJ1-2	TRBD1	once	CASKNDRESYTF
15	TRBV19	TRBJ2-1	TRBD1	-	CASRPTGLSYNEQFF
13	TRBV6-6	TRBJ2-7	TRBD2	-	CASSFTSSGEQYF
14	TRBV28	TRBJ2-7	-	few	CASSLAGSTYEQYF
16	TRBV27	TRBJ1-2	TRBD1	-	CASGEGIRGQDYGYTF
16	TRBV6-5	TRBJ2-2	TRBD1	-	CASSSFDRGGTGELFF
15	TRBV6-1	TRBJ1-2	-	-	CASSEAVGRDYGYTF
13	TRBV14	TRBJ2-2	-	few	CASSPLVTGELFF
12	TRBV28	TRBJ1-1	-	once	CASSPRGTEAFF
12	TRBV2	TRBJ2-7	-	-	CASSETGREQYF
13	TRBV27	TRBJ1-6	-	-	CASRHGDTPPLHF
15	TRBV27	TRBJ1-4	-	-	CASSLTGLSNEKLFF
14	TRBV2	TRBJ2-1	-	-	CASSEQGGYNEQFF
15	TRBV4-1	TRBJ1-4	-	-	CASSQVGGDNEKLFF